This is a list of T cell receptor beta chains from one sample in a study of cytomegalovirus exposure and HLA in healthy donors. The table came from immunoSEQ multiplex PCR; TCRdb's copy has only in-frame clones and leaves some out. The table includes roughly 220,000 clones, roughly 68% detected once. Sequenced: PBMCs. The receptors were gathered from a man aged 40-49 years in good health and CMV-seropositive. The CDR3 runs from the conserved cysteine through the conserved F or W. The order of the fields is D gene, clone size, J gene, V gene, CDR3 DNA, CDR3 protein. D genes are given only for firm matches. Not every row has a clone size; where given, it reads once, few, many or a size class.

>TRBD1|NA|TRBJ1-1|TRBV6-5
TGTGCCAGCAGTTACACTCCGACAGGGATGAACACTGAAGCTTTCTTT
CASSYTPTGMNTEAFF
>NA|few|TRBJ2-3|TRBV27
TGTGCCAGCAGTTTCGAGGGCGCTAGCACAGATACGCAGTATTTT
CASSFEGASTDTQYF
>NA|NA|TRBJ2-7|TRBV18
TGTGCCAGCTCTCGACAATACGAGCAGTACTTC
CASSRQYEQYF
>TRBD1|NA|TRBJ1-6|TRBV5-6
TGTGCCAGCAGATCTAAGACAGGGGGCTCCTATAATTCACCCCTCCACTTT
CASRSKTGGSYNSPLHF
>NA|few|TRBJ2-7|TRBV13
TGTGCCAGCAGCCCGACATCTCTCGGGAACGAGCAGTACTTC
CASSPTSLGNEQYF
>TRBD1|few|TRBJ2-1|TRBV29-1
TGCAGCGGATACAGGGGAAGTGAGCAGTTCTTC
CSGYRGSEQFF
>TRBD1|medium-sized|TRBJ2-7|TRBV4-1
TGCGCCAGCACGAAGGGACAGGGTGAGGGCTACGAGCAGTACTTC
CASTKGQGEGYEQYF
>NA|NA|TRBJ1-2|TRBV19
TGTGCCAGTAGTCCCGGACGGGGGGCTAGCTACACCTTC
CASSPGRGASYTF
>TRBD1|NA|TRBJ1-6|TRBV12-5
TGTGCTAGTGGTTTTGGACAGGGTGTCCACTTT
CASGFGQGVHF
>NA|NA|TRBJ2-6|TRBV13
TGTGCCAGCAGCTGTGGCAGTGGGCGTGAGGCGGACATCTCATCTGGGGCCAACGTCCTGACTTTC
CASSCGSGREADISSGANVLTF
>NA|NA|TRBJ2-4|TRBV7-9
TGTGCCAGCAGCTTTGAACGGGCCAAAAACATTCAGTACTTC
CASSFERAKNIQYF
>NA|few|TRBJ1-5|TRBV4-1
TGCGCCAGCAGCCAAGTGGGGAGCGATCAGCCCCAGCATTTT
CASSQVGSDQPQHF
>TRBD1|NA|TRBJ1-6|TRBV5-5
TGTGCCAGCAGCTTGGGAGACAGGGGGCCTTCACCCCTCCACTTT
CASSLGDRGPSPLHF
>NA|once|TRBJ2-2|TRBV5-1
TGCGCCAGCAGCTTGCGCCAGGGTGGGACCGGGGAGCTGTTTTTT
CASSLRQGGTGELFF
>TRBD1|NA|TRBJ2-7|TRBV5-4
TGTGCCAGCAGCTTCACAGGGGCTTGGGACGAGCAGTACTTC
CASSFTGAWDEQYF
>NA|NA|TRBJ1-5|TRBV28
TGTGCCAGCAGTCCGACAGAATATAGCAATCAGCCCCAGCATTTT
CASSPTEYSNQPQHF
>NA|NA|TRBJ1-4|TRBV7-9
TGTGCCAGCAGCTTCCCTAGGGGGGGGAGTGAAAAACTGTTTTTT
CASSFPRGGSEKLFF
>NA|NA|TRBJ1-1|TRBV4-2
TGTGCCAGCAGCCAAGAATCCGACAGTCGTGGGCGTGAAGCTTTCTTT
CASSQESDSRGREAFF
>NA|NA|TRBJ2-2|TRBV6-1
TGTGCCACCAGGGTGGCTGGCAACACCGGGGAGCTGTTTTTT
CATRVAGNTGELFF
>NA|NA|TRBJ2-7|TRBV6-5
TGTGCCAGCAGTTCTAGCTCCTACGAGCAGTACTTC
CASSSSSYEQYF
>TRBD1|NA|TRBJ2-7|TRBV28
TGTGCCAGCAGTTCCGGGACAGCGAAAAACTCCTACGAGCAGTACTTC
CASSSGTAKNSYEQYF
>NA|NA|TRBJ1-1|TRBV18
TGTGCCAGCTCACCTTCCCAGGGGCGGTGGACTGAAGCTTTCTTT
CASSPSQGRWTEAFF
>NA|NA|TRBJ2-1|TRBV10-3
TGTGCCATCAGTGAACAGAGCTACAATGAGCAGTTCTTC
CAISEQSYNEQFF
>NA|NA|TRBJ1-4|TRBV7-9
TGTGCCAGCAGCTTAGTTCTCGGTGGTGAAAAACTGTTTTTT
CASSLVLGGEKLFF
>NA|NA|TRBJ1-1|TRBV11-2
TGTGCCAGCAGCTTTAGTGGGGCGATGAACACTGAAGCTTTCTTT
CASSFSGAMNTEAFF
>NA|NA|TRBJ2-1|TRBV28
TGTGCCAGCAGTTTACGACCGTTGCAGGGGCGAAATGAGCAGTTCTTC
CASSLRPLQGRNEQFF
>NA|NA|TRBJ1-2|TRBV18
TGTGCCAGCTCACCATTCTGGGGGGACTATGGCTACACCTTC
CASSPFWGDYGYTF
>NA|NA|TRBJ1-5|TRBV7-2
TGTGCCAGCAGCGTAGACATTAATCAGCCCCAGCATTTT
CASSVDINQPQHF
>TRBD1|NA|TRBJ2-5|TRBV7-9
TGTGCCAGCAGCTTAGTTACAGGGGGCAGAGAGACCCAGTACTTC
CASSLVTGGRETQYF
>TRBD1|NA|TRBJ1-1|TRBV18
TGTGCCAGCTCACCGGCGGGACAGGGGACTGAAGCTTTCTTT
CASSPAGQGTEAFF
>NA|NA|TRBJ2-7|TRBV27
TGTGCCAGCGGGGTTCAAGGTGGGGAGGTGCCCTACGAGCAGTACTTC
CASGVQGGEVPYEQYF
>TRBD1|NA|TRBJ1-2|TRBV19
TGTGCCAGTACCCGGGCAGGGGGCGGAGGCTATGGCTACACCTTC
CASTRAGGGGYGYTF
>NA|NA|TRBJ1-1|TRBV7-3
TGTGCCAGCAGCTTAGAAGGGAGCACTGAAGCTTTCTTT
CASSLEGSTEAFF
>NA|once|TRBJ2-6|TRBV19
TGTGCCAGTAGTTCCGGACAGATCGAGTCTGGGGCCAACGTCCTGACTTTC
CASSSGQIESGANVLTF
>NA|few|TRBJ2-6|TRBV6-5
TGTGCCAGCAGTTACGCGGGTCCTGGGGCCAACGTCCTGACTTTC
CASSYAGPGANVLTF
>TRBD1|NA|TRBJ2-7|TRBV27
TGTGCCAGCAGTACAGGGGGCACCTTCTCCTACGAGCAGTACTTC
CASSTGGTFSYEQYF
>TRBD1|NA|TRBJ1-1|TRBV7-8
TGTGCCAGCAGCTTAGGGGACAGGGGAAGACAAGAAGCTTTCTTT
CASSLGDRGRQEAFF
>NA|NA|TRBJ2-7|TRBV4-1
TGCGCCAGCAGCCAAGGGACAGACCTCTCCTACGAGCAGTACTTC
CASSQGTDLSYEQYF
>NA|NA|TRBJ2-3|TRBV7-9
TGTGCCAGCAGTACGGGGGACTTCGCAGATACGCAGTATTTT
CASSTGDFADTQYF
>NA|few|TRBJ1-2|TRBV12-1
TGTGCCAGCAGCTCAATGGACAGGATCTATGGCTACACCTTC
CASSSMDRIYGYTF
>NA|NA|TRBJ2-7|TRBV29-1
TGCAGCGCCCTCACAGTTCCTCCTTCCTACGAGCAGTACTTC
CSALTVPPSYEQYF
>TRBD1|NA|TRBJ1-6|TRBV7-2
TGTGCCAGCAGCGCACCGGGACAGGGAAATTCACCCCTCCACTTT
CASSAPGQGNSPLHF
>NA|NA|TRBJ1-2|TRBV6-1
TGTGCCAATGCGGACAGAAACTATGGCTACACCTTC
CANADRNYGYTF
>NA|NA|TRBJ2-2|TRBV11-3
TGTGCCAGCAGCCAGAGCGCCGGGGAGCTGTTTTTT
CASSQSAGELFF
>TRBD2|few|TRBJ2-2|TRBV4-2
TGTGCCAGCAGCCAAAACGGGGGGGCCGGGTCGACCGGGGAGCTGTTTTTT
CASSQNGGAGSTGELFF
>NA|NA|TRBJ2-7|TRBV7-9
TGTGCCAGCAGCCCCGGGGGACAGCAGCACGAGCAGTACTTC
CASSPGGQQHEQYF
>TRBD1|NA|TRBJ2-1|TRBV28
TGTGCCAGCAGTTTAACAGGGGTGGATGAGCAGTTCTTC
CASSLTGVDEQFF
>TRBD2|NA|TRBJ2-3|TRBV5-4
TGTGCCAGCTCGACTAGCGGGAGCACAGATACGCAGTATTTT
CASSTSGSTDTQYF
>NA|NA|TRBJ2-2|TRBV6-4
TGTGCCAGCAGCATACAGGGTTACACCGGGGAGCTGTTTTTT
CASSIQGYTGELFF
>NA|NA|TRBJ2-1|TRBV2
TGTGCCAGCAGGTGGGAGGACTCCTACAATGAGCAGTTCTTC
CASRWEDSYNEQFF
>NA|NA|TRBJ2-7|TRBV7-9
TGTGCCAGCAGCTTAGCGGGGGCCTTCTACGAGCAGTACTTC
CASSLAGAFYEQYF